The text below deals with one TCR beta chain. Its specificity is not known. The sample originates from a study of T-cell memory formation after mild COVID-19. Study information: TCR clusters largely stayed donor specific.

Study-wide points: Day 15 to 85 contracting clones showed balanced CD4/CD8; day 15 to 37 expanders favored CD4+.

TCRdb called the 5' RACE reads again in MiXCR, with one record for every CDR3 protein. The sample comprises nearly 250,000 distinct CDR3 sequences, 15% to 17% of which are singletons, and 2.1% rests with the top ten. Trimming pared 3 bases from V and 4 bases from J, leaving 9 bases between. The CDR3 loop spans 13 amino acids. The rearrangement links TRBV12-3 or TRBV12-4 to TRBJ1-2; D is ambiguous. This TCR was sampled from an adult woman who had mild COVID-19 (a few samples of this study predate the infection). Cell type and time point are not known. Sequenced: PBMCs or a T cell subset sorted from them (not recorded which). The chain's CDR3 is CASSFSGLYGYTF. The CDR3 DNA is TGTGCCAGCAGTTTCTCAGGACTCTATGGCTACACCTTC.